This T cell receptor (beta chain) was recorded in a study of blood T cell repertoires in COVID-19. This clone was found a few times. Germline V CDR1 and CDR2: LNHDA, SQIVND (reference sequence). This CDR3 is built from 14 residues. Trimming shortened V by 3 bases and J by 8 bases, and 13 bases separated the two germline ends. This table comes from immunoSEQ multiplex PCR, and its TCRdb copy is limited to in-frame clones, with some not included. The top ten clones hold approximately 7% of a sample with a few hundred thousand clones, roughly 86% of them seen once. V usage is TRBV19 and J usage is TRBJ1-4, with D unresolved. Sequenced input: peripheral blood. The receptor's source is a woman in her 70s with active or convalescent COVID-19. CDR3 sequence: CASSIRGRQEKLFF. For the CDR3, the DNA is TGTGCCAGTAGTATTCGAGGGAGGCAAGAAAAACTGTTTTTT. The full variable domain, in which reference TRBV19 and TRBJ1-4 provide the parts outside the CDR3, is DGGITQSPKYLFRKEGQNVTLSCEQNLNHDAMYWYRQDPGQGLRLIYYSQIVNDFQKGDIAEGYSVSREKKESFPLTVTSAQKNPTAFYLCASSIRGRQEKLFFGSGTQLSVL.